This passage covers 8 T cell receptor beta chains from one sample sequenced in a study of CD8 T cells in Susac syndrome. The RNA input was about 0.45 to 1 ug, and it was reverse transcribed with random hexamers. TCRdb fed the immunoSEQ multiplex PCR reads into MiXCR, producing one record per CDR3 protein. Of about 150,000 distinct CDR3 sequences listed, 85% to 95% are singletons. Source material: CD4+ T cells from PBMCs. Source of these receptors: a human donor with Susac syndrome.

This chain joins TRBV3-1 and TRBJ1-1, with D perhaps matching TRBD1 (5 bases). Germline V gene sequence: CDR1 LGHDT, CDR2 YNNKEL (reference sequence). With 4 bases removed from V and 5 bases from J, the gap between germline ends came to 14 bases. The CDR3 loop spans 14 amino acids. CDR3 DNA: TGTGCCAGCAGCCGGCGTGGGGACGGGACTGAAGCTTTCTTT. Its translation is CASSRRGDGTEAFF.

The gene calls are TRBV19 and TRBJ1-2; weak D call: TRBD1 (5 bases). This CDR3 is 12 amino acids long. V lost 3 bases and J lost 8, with 10 bases in between. The germline CDR1 and CDR2 sequences are LNHDA and SQIVND (reference sequence). CDR3 sequence reads: CASSIGRDGYTF. The CDR3, as DNA: TGTGCCAGTAGTATCGGCAGGGACGGCTACACCTTC.

This clonotype has a single count. J is TRBJ2-2 and V is TRBV20-1; a possible D gene is TRBD2 (6 bases). Trimming shortened V by 5 bases and J by 4 bases, and 14 bases separated the two germline ends. The germline CDR1 and CDR2 sequences are DFQATT and SNEGSKA (reference sequence). The CDR3 sequence is 14 residues long. The DNA of the CDR3 is TGCAGTGCTGCCTTTCCCGGGAGCACCGGGGAGCTGTTTTTT. Translated: CSAAFPGSTGELFF.

The chain recombines TRBV12-3 or TRBV12-4 with TRBJ2-3; D remains unclear. Trimming cost V 3 bases and J 7 bases, with 8 bases left between them. This CDR3 has 12 residues. In DNA, the CDR3 is TGTGCCAGCAGTTTTTCAGAGTATACGCAGTATTTT. Translating it yields CASSFSEYTQYF.

The chain has TRBV5-4 and TRBJ2-7, with 7 bases that match TRBD1. The trim removed 3 bases at V and 1 base at J, leaving 10 bases unmatched. CDR3 length: 16 residues. From germline, CDR1 is SGHNT and CDR2 YYREEE (reference sequence). This chain's CDR3 is CASSSTGTAKSYEQYF. DNA of the CDR3: TGTGCCAGCAGCTCTACCGGGACAGCAAAATCCTACGAGCAGTACTTC.

This clonotype has more than one count but fewer than ten. This chain joins TRBV2 and TRBJ2-2; D remains ambiguous. Germline CDR1 reads SNHLY; CDR2 reads FYNNEI. Trimming left V 1 base short and J 8 bases short, with 2 bases between. This CDR3 contains 11 residues. Here the CDR3 reads CASSEGGELFF. In DNA, the CDR3 is TGTGCCAGCAGTGAAGGTGGGGAGCTGTTTTTT.

The CDR3 reads CASASVGTGEKLFF. The CDR3, as DNA: TGTGCTAGCGCTTCGGTCGGGACAGGGGAAAAACTGTTTTTT. V is TRBV12-5 and J is TRBJ1-4, with 9 bases identical to TRBD1. The V gene end was trimmed by 9 bases and the J gene end by 8 bases; junction bases not matched to a gene: 10. CDR1 and CDR2 from the germline V gene are LGHNT and FRNRAP. This CDR3 has 14 amino acids.

CDR3 DNA sequence: TGTGCCAGCTCACCGGACAGGACCGGGGAGCTGTTTTTT. Its protein is CASSPDRTGELFF. The rearrangement joins TRBV18 to TRBJ2-2, with 7 bases that match TRBD1. The CDR3 consists of 13 residues. The germline CDR1 and CDR2 sequences are KGHSH and LQKENI. J lost 5 bases, V lost 3 bases, and 0 bases had no gene match.